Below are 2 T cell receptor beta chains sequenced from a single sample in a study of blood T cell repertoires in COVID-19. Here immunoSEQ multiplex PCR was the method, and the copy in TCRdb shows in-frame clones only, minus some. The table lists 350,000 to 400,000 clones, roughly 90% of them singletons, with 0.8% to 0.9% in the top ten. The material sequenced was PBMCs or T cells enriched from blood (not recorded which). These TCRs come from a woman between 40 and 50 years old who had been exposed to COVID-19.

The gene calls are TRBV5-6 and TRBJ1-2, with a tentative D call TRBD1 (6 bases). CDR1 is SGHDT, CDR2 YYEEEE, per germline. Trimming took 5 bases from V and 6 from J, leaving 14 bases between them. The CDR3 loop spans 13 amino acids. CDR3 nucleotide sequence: TGTGCCAGCAGGGACACAGGGACGGATGGCTACACCTTC. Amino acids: CASRDTGTDGYTF. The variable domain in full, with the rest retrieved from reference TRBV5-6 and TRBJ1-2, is DAGVTQSPTHLIKTRGQQVTLRCSPKSGHDTVSWYQQALGQGPQFIFQYYEEEERQRGNFPDRFSGHQFPNYSSELNVNALLLGDSALYLCASRDTGTDGYTFGSGTRLTVV.

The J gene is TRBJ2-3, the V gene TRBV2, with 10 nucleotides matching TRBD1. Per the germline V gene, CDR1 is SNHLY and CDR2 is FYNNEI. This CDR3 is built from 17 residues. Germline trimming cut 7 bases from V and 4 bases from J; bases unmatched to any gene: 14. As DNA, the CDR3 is TGTGCCAGCATTCCAAGGGGGGGACAGGGGCGGCCAGATACGCAGTATTTT. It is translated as CASIPRGGQGRPDTQYF.